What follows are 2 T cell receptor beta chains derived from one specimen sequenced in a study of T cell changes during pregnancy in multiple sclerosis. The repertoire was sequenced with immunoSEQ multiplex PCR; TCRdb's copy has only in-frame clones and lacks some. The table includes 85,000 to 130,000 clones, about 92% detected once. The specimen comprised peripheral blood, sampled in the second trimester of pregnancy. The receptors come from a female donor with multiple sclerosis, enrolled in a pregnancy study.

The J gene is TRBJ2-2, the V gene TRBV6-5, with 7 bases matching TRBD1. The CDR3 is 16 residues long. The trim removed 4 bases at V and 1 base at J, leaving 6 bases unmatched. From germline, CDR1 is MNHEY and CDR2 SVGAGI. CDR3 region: CASSSPRTGNTGELFF. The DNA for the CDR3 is TGTGCCAGCAGTTCCCCGCGGACAGGGAACACCGGGGAGCTGTTTTTT.

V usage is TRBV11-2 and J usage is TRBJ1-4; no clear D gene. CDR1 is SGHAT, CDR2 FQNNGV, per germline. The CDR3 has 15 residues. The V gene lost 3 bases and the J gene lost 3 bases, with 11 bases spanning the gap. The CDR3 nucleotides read TGTGCCAGCAGCTTTGGAGTTGCAGCTAATGAAAAACTGTTTTTT. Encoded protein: CASSFGVAANEKLFF.